This T cell receptor (beta chain) is from a study of regulatory T cells in long-lasting Graves disease. Relying on iRepertoire HTBI primers and Arm-PCR of CDR3 regions, the team built TCR beta libraries. In the study's own analysis: Sample data revealed under 75 TRBV and over 12 TRBJ segments. TCRdb re-called the multiplex PCR reads with MiXCR, one entry per CDR3 protein. TCRdb, rather than the study authors, made the V and J calls. The sample lists about 470,000 distinct CDR3 sequences, roughly 21% occurring once. Time point here: persistent/refractory GD, antithyroid drugs over 5 years with positive TRAb. From PBMCs, RNA was extracted and then used to make the TCR library. Trimming removed 8 bases at V and 4 bases at J, with 11 bases between. The CDR3 covers 11 residues. Germline CDR1 SQVTM, CDR2 ANQGSEA. This clonotype occurred once.

The material sequenced was peripheral blood mononuclear cells (PBMCs), taken when the disease was refractory, from a patient treated with antithyroid drugs. This sequence was found in a female donor with Graves disease. The gene calls are TRBV29-1 and TRBJ2-5; D gene ambiguous. The CDR3 DNA is TGCAGCCAACTTTGGGGAGAGACCCAGTACTTC. Translating it yields CSQLWGETQYF.